Following are 9 T cell receptor beta chains from one sample sequenced in a study of blood T cell repertoires in COVID-19. The protocol was immunoSEQ multiplex PCR, while the TCRdb copy is restricted to in-frame clones and leaves out a portion. The sample lists approximately 100,000 clones, roughly 86% occurring once. The sequenced material came from peripheral blood. The receptors originated from a woman between 25 and 40 years old with acute or convalescent COVID-19.

The CDR3 DNA sequence: TGTGCCAGCAGCCCGCTCCGACAGTCCCACGAGCAGTACTTC. It specifies CASSPLRQSHEQYF. The chain carries TRBV3-1 (or the pseudogene TRBV3-2) and TRBJ2-7; perhaps TRBD1 as D (5 bases). Germline V gene data show CDR1 as LGHDT and CDR2 as YNNKEL (reference sequence). Trimming took 4 bases from V and 5 from J, leaving 15 bases between them. This CDR3 region has 14 residues.

This clone was seen only a few times. The chain combines TRBV5-6 with TRBJ2-7; 9 bases are shared with TRBD1. CDR3 size: 15 residues. Germline V lookup: CDR1 SGHDT, CDR2 YYEEEE. The J segment lost 3 bases and the V segment lost 3 bases, leaving 7 bases of the junction unmatched. CDR3 in DNA: TGTGCCAGCAGCTCGGGACCGGGACAGGGCTACGAGCAGTACTTC. It is translated as CASSSGPGQGYEQYF.

V gene TRBV5-4 combines with J gene TRBJ2-3; D remains ambiguous. This CDR3 has 16 residues. The V gene's germline CDR1 is SGHNT and CDR2 YYREEE (reference sequence). V was cut by 1 base and J by 1 base, with 13 bases left in between. The DNA for the CDR3 is TGTGCCAGCAGCTTGCAGCGTGGAACTGGCACAGATACGCAGTATTTT. Translated: CASSLQRGTGTDTQYF.

The J gene is TRBJ1-2, the V gene TRBV28, with unresolved D. The length of the CDR3 is 12 residues. Germline values: CDR1 MDHEN, CDR2 SYDVKM. Trimming removed 7 bases from V and 2 bases from J, with 8 bases in between. As DNA, the CDR3 is TGTGCCAGCACCGAGGAAAACTATGGCTACACCTTC. It translates to CASTEENYGYTF.

The V call is TRBV28, the J call TRBJ1-1; D gene unclear. Trimming cost V 0 bases and J 1 base, with 6 bases left between them. From germline, CDR1 is MDHEN and CDR2 SYDVKM. The CDR3 covers 14 residues. The DNA for the CDR3 is TGTGCCAGCAGTTTATGGGAGCCGAACACTGAAGCTTTCTTT. Protein product: CASSLWEPNTEAFF.

The rearrangement uses TRBV9 and TRBJ2-7, with D perhaps matching TRBD1 (6 bases). The V end was cut by 4 bases, the J end by 1 base, with 15 bases between. The CDR3 is 15 residues long. Looked up from germline, CDR1 is SGDLS and CDR2 is YYNGEE. The CDR3, as DNA: TGTGCCAGCAGCTTTGGACAGTCAACTTCCTACGAGCAGTACTTC. Its translation: CASSFGQSTSYEQYF.

The chain links TRBV7-2 to TRBJ1-3; D not certain. The CDR3 length is 15 residues. Trimming removed 5 bases from V and 0 bases from J, with 11 bases in between. Germline V CDR1 and CDR2: SGHTA, FQGNSA. The CDR3 spells CASSLPTTSGNTIYF. The CDR3 DNA sequence: TGTGCCAGCAGCCTCCCAACAACCTCTGGAAACACCATATATTTT.

On this clone itself: The sample has other DNA sequences that encode this CDR3 too. V gene TRBV29-1 combines with J gene TRBJ1-1, with D possibly matching TRBD1 (5 bases). Per germline, CDR1 SQVTM and CDR2 ANQGSEA. Trimming shortened V by 6 bases and J by 1 base, and 6 bases separated the two germline ends. CDR3 length: 11 amino acids. The CDR3 reads CSVGQNTEAFF. The CDR3 DNA reads TGCAGCGTAGGACAGAACACTGAAGCTTTCTTT.

The chain combines TRBV3-1 (or the pseudogene TRBV3-2) with TRBJ2-2; TRBD1 is a possible D gene (6 bases). From germline, CDR1 is LGHDT and CDR2 YNNKEL (reference sequence). The CDR3 spans 15 residues. Trimming shortened V by 7 bases and J by 0 bases, and 12 bases separated the two germline ends. Here the CDR3 reads CASTPRGANTGELFF. CDR3 coding DNA: TGTGCCAGCACCCCCAGGGGCGCGAACACCGGGGAGCTGTTTTTT.